This entry lists 6 T cell receptor beta chains sequenced from one sample in a study of cytomegalovirus exposure and HLA in healthy donors. Both 60 Vbeta primers and 13 Jbeta primers went into the PCR. This table comes from immunoSEQ multiplex PCR, and its TCRdb copy is limited to in-frame clones, with some not included. Of around 68,000 clones listed, 85% were seen once; the top ten hold approximately 12%. Sequencing input: PBMCs. The receptors originated from a female donor in good health and CMV-seronegative.

V gene TRBV27 combines with J gene TRBJ2-1; D remains unclear. The CDR3 is 15 residues long. Trimming removed 3 bases from V and 0 bases from J, with 9 bases in between. CDR1 is MNHEY, CDR2 SMNVEV, per germline (reference sequence). CDR3 nucleotides: TGTGCCAGCAGTTTTTCGACTGTCTCCTACAATGAGCAGTTCTTC. This sequence encodes CASSFSTVSYNEQFF.

The J gene is TRBJ1-5, the V gene TRBV28, with D possibly matching TRBD1 (5 bases). V was trimmed by 8 bases and J by 4 bases, leaving 12 bases between them. The CDR3 totals 13 residues. CDR1 and CDR2 from the germline V gene are MDHEN and SYDVKM. The CDR3 DNA reads TGTGCCAGCTTTAGGGGAACTAATCAGCCCCAGCATTTT. Protein sequence: CASFRGTNQPQHF.

This chain links TRBV5-1 with TRBJ2-3; 14 bases align to TRBD2. CDR1 is SGHRS and CDR2 is YFSETQ in the germline V gene. V dropped 4 bases and J dropped 3; count of bases not matched to a gene: 4. This CDR3 has 16 residues. CDR3 sequence: CASSKRTSGGTDTQYF. The CDR3 DNA is TGCGCCAGCAGCAAACGGACTAGCGGGGGGACAGATACGCAGTATTTT.

The chain employs TRBV9 and TRBJ1-1, with 10 bases that match TRBD1. This CDR3 has 13 residues. The germline V gene has CDR1 SGDLS and CDR2 YYNGEE. V shed 5 bases and J 3 bases; nucleotides not matched to a gene: 1. The CDR3 DNA is TGTGCCAGCAGGGACAGGGGGGACACTGAAGCTTTCTTT. Encoded protein: CASRDRGDTEAFF.

J is TRBJ2-2 and V is TRBV27, with D tentatively TRBD1 (5 bases). The CDR3 is made up of 16 amino acids. The germline V and J ends were trimmed by 3 bases and 6 bases, with 17 bases remaining between them. Germline assignment: CDR1 MNHEY and CDR2 SMNVEV (reference sequence). CDR3 region: CASSFRGEVVSGELFF. The CDR3 nucleotides read TGTGCCAGCAGTTTTAGGGGTGAGGTGGTATCCGGGGAGCTGTTTTTT.

The chain links TRBV9 to TRBJ1-1; 8 bases are shared with TRBD1. CDR1 is SGDLS, CDR2 YYNGEE, per germline. The CDR3 spans 14 residues. The V segment lost 4 bases and the J segment 0 bases; nucleotides outside the gene matches: 2. The CDR3 spells CASSRTGMNTEAFF. For the CDR3, the DNA is TGTGCCAGCAGCCGGACAGGGATGAACACTGAAGCTTTCTTT.